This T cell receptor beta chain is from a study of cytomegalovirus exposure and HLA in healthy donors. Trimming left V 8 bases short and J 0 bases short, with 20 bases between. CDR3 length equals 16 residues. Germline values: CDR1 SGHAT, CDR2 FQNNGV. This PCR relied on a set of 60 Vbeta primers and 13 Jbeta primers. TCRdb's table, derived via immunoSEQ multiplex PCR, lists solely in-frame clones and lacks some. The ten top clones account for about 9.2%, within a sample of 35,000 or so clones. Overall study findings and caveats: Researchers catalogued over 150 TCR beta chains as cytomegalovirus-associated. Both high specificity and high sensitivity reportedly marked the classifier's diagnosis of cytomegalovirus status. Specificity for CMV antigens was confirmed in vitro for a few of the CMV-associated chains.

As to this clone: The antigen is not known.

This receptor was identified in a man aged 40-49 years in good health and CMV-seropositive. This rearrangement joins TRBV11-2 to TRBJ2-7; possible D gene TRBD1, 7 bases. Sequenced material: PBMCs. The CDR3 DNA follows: TGTGCCAGCTCCGATGTAGGAGGGGGCCTCTCCTACGAGCAGTACTTC. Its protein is CASSDVGGGLSYEQYF.